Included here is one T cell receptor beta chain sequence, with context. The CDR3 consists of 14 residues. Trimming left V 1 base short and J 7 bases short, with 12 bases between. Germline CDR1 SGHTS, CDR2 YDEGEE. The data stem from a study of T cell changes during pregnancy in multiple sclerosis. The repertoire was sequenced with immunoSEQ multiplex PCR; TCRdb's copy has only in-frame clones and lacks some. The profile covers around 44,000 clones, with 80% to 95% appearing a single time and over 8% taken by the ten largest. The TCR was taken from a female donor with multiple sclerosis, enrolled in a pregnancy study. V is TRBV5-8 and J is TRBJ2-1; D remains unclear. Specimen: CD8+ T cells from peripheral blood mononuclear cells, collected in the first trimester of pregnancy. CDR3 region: CASSLWLGANEQFF. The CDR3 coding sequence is TGTGCCAGCAGCTTGTGGCTAGGAGCGAATGAGCAGTTCTTC. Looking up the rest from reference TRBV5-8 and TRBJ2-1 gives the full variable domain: EAGVTQSPTHLIKTRGQQATLRCSPISGHTSVYWYQQALGLGLQFLLWYDEGEERNRGNFPPRFSGRQFPNYSSELNVNALELEDSALYLCASSLWLGANEQFFGPGTRLTVL.